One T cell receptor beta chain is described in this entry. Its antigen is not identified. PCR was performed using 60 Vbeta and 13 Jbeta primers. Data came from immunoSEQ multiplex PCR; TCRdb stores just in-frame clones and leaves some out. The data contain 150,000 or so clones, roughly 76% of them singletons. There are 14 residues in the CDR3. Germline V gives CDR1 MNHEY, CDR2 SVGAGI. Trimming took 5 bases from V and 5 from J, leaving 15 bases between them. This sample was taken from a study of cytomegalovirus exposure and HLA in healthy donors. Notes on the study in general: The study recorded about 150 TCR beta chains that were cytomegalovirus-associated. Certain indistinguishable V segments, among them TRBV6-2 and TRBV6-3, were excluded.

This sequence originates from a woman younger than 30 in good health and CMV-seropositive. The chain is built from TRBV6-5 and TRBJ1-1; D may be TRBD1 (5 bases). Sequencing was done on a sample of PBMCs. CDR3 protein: CASSVGEVGTEAFF. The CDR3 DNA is TGTGCCAGCAGTGTAGGGGAGGTCGGAACTGAAGCTTTCTTT.